This passage covers 20 T cell receptor beta chains from one sample sequenced in a study of T-cell memory formation after mild COVID-19. One entry per CDR3 protein results from TCRdb running MiXCR on the 5' RACE reads. Among 300,000 to 400,000 distinct CDR3 sequences listed, 13% to 15% were seen once. What was sequenced was PBMCs or a T cell subset sorted from them (not recorded which). All receptors come from a young man who had mild COVID-19 (a few samples of this study predate the infection). Cell type and time point are not known.

This clonotype was detected a few times. J is TRBJ2-2 and V is TRBV4-1; D remains ambiguous. The CDR3 spans 13 residues. Germline CDR1 is MGHRA and CDR2 is YSYEKL. V was clipped by 7 bases and J by 1 base, with 7 bases between them. CDR3 in amino acids: CASTFMNTGELFF. DNA of the CDR3: TGCGCCAGCACCTTCATGAACACCGGGGAGCTGTTTTTT.

The sample holds a few counts of this clonotype. The rearrangement uses TRBV12-3 or TRBV12-4 and TRBJ1-2, with D possibly being TRBD1 (5 bases). The CDR3 is 12 amino acids. Trimming removed 5 bases at V and 8 bases at J, with 12 bases between. The CDR3 nucleotides are TGTGCCAGCAGTAGTCAGGGCGGAGGCTACACCTTC. As protein: CASSSQGGGYTF.

This clonotype came up a few times. The chain is built from TRBV6-5 and TRBJ2-1; 13 nucleotides line up with TRBD2. The CDR3 runs to 18 residues. The germline V gene has CDR1 MNHEY and CDR2 SVGAGI. J lost 4 bases, V lost 1 base, and 7 bases had no gene match. CDR3 loop: CASSYFPGTSGAYNEQFF. CDR3 nucleotide sequence: TGTGCCAGCAGTTACTTCCCCGGGACTAGCGGGGCTTACAATGAGCAGTTCTTC.

The chain links TRBV7-2 to TRBJ1-2; D might be TRBD1 (6 bases). Germline assignment: CDR1 SGHTA and CDR2 FQGNSA. The V gene lost 6 bases and the J gene lost 4 bases, with 15 bases spanning the gap. This CDR3 spans 14 amino acids. The CDR3, as DNA: TGTGCCAGCAGAACCCTGGACAGCCGCTATGGCTACACCTTC. This encodes CASRTLDSRYGYTF.

This clonotype was observed a few times. The chain combines TRBV7-2 with TRBJ2-2; D may be TRBD2 (6 bases). Germline values: CDR1 SGHTA, CDR2 FQGNSA. The CDR3 has 17 amino acids. V was trimmed by 1 base and J by 1 base, leaving 13 bases between them. The CDR3 sequence: CASSLEFGGLNTGELFF. CDR3 DNA: TGTGCCAGCAGCTTAGAGTTCGGGGGATTGAACACCGGGGAGCTGTTTTTT. Supplemented by reference TRBV7-2 and TRBJ2-2, the full variable domain reads GAGVSQSPSNKVTEKGKDVELRCDPISGHTALYWYRQSLGQGLEFLIYFQGNSAPDKSGLPSDRFSAERTGGSVSTLTIQRTQQEDSAVYLCASSLEFGGLNTGELFFGEGSRLTVL.

This clonotype was seen more than once but under ten times. The CDR3 nucleotides are TGTGCCAGCAGTTACTCTGCGGGGGGGGTCCTTTTAGAGCTGTTTTTT. It is translated as CASSYSAGGVLLELFF. This chain uses TRBV6-5 with TRBJ2-2; 9 bases map to TRBD2. CDR3 length: 16 amino acids. Germline lookup yields CDR1 MNHEY and CDR2 SVGAGI. J was trimmed by 11 bases and V by 0 bases; bases with no gene match: 10.

This chain joins TRBV20-1 and TRBJ1-3, with unresolved D. The V end lost 8 bases, the J end lost 9 bases, and 14 bases lay between the germline ends. The CDR3 spans 11 residues. Germline CDR1 and CDR2: DFQATT and SNEGSKA (reference sequence). The CDR3 loop reads CSTARLGTIYF. CDR3 DNA: TGCAGTACTGCCAGACTCGGCACCATATATTTT.

The J gene is TRBJ2-3, the V gene TRBV15, with 8 bases fitting TRBD2. Germline CDR1 LNHNV, CDR2 YYDKDF (reference sequence). V was pared by 4 bases and J by 7 bases, with 13 bases of the junction left unmatched. The CDR3 is made up of 16 amino acids. CDR3 DNA sequence: TGTGCCACCAGCACCCTAGGACTAGCTTACACGCATACGCAGTATTTT. It specifies CATSTLGLAYTHTQYF.

V and J are TRBV4-3 and TRBJ2-2; D could derive from TRBD1 or TRBD2 (5 bases each). The CDR3 sequence is 17 residues long. Germline lookup yields CDR1 LGHNA and CDR2 YSLEER. V was shortened by 0 bases and J by 0 bases, with 11 bases between the two germline ends. This CDR3 reads CASSQEGPSTNTGELFF. Written as DNA, the CDR3 is TGCGCCAGCAGCCAAGAGGGACCGTCCACGAACACCGGGGAGCTGTTTTTT.

This clonotype showed up just a few times. This chain joins TRBV5-1 and TRBJ2-7; tentatively, D is TRBD2 (6 bases). The germline gives CDR1 SGHRS, CDR2 YFSETQ. The V gene lost 4 bases and the J gene lost 5 bases, with 19 bases spanning the gap. The CDR3 totals 15 residues. The CDR3, as DNA: TGCGCCAGCAGCACAGGCGGAGGGCGAGACCACGAGCAGTACTTC. It yields the protein CASSTGGGRDHEQYF. Using reference TRBV5-1 and TRBJ2-7 for the parts outside the CDR3, the full variable domain is KAGVTQTPRYLIKTRGQQVTLSCSPISGHRSVSWYQQTPGQGLQFLFEYFSETQRNKGNFPGRFSGRQFSNSRSEMNVSTLELGDSALYLCASSTGGGRDHEQYFGPGTRLTVT.

The gene calls are TRBV15 and TRBJ2-3, with D possibly TRBD1 on 5 matching bases. The ends were cut back, 3 bases at V and 4 bases at J, with 17 bases in the middle. This CDR3 comprises 16 residues. CDR1 is LNHNV and CDR2 is YYDKDF in the germline V gene (reference sequence). The CDR3 here is CATSSLELRVADTQYF. The CDR3 region has the DNA TGTGCCACCAGCAGCTTGGAACTCAGGGTTGCAGATACGCAGTATTTT.

The V call is TRBV29-1, the J call TRBJ1-2, with 8 positions matching TRBD1. Trimming at V came to 6 bases and at J to 3 bases, leaving 3 bases not matched to a gene. CDR3 length equals 12 residues. Germline assignment: CDR1 SQVTM and CDR2 ANQGSEA. The CDR3 coding sequence is TGCAGCGTCAGGGGGCAAGACTATGGCTACACCTTC. Amino acid sequence: CSVRGQDYGYTF.

This clonotype has a count of ten or more. The chain uses TRBV11-2 and TRBJ2-2, with unresolved D. This CDR3 spans 10 amino acids. V dropped 7 bases and J dropped 6 bases, with 3 bases sitting between them. CDR1 and CDR2 from the germline V gene are SGHAT and FQNNGV. DNA of the CDR3: TGTGCCAGCAAGGCCGGGGAGCTGTTTTTT. Its protein product is CASKAGELFF.

The chain links TRBV12-3 or TRBV12-4 to TRBJ1-1; D remains unclear. The V end was cut by 8 bases, the J end by 5 bases, with 12 bases between. This CDR3 region has 12 residues. In DNA, the CDR3 is TGTGCCAGCGGTCGGAGCGGGACTGAAGCTTTCTTT. Its translation: CASGRSGTEAFF.

This clonotype has at least ten counts. The rearrangement joins TRBV5-1 to TRBJ1-5; D is undetermined. V was cut by 4 bases and J by 0 bases, with 8 bases left in between. This CDR3 is 14 amino acids long. From germline, CDR1 is SGHRS and CDR2 YFSETQ. CDR3 residues: CASSPVGSNQPQHF. The CDR3 nucleotides are TGCGCCAGCAGCCCCGTCGGTAGCAATCAGCCCCAGCATTTT.

The chain employs TRBV7-2 and TRBJ2-2; D gene unclear. Germline CDR1 is SGHTA and CDR2 is FQGNSA. The ends were cut back, 1 base at V and 0 bases at J, with 6 bases in the middle. This CDR3 region has 15 residues. The CDR3 DNA reads as TGTGCCAGCAGCTTAGGGTACTCGAACACCGGGGAGCTGTTTTTT. Translation gives CASSLGYSNTGELFF.

The chain joins TRBV20-1 to TRBJ2-7, with a possible D match to TRBD1 (5 bases). From germline, CDR1 is DFQATT and CDR2 SNEGSKA (reference sequence). The CDR3 sequence is 11 residues long. V was pared by 5 bases and J by 3 bases, with 8 bases between. The CDR3 reads CSAGAHYEQYV. The CDR3 bases are TGCAGTGCTGGGGCGCACTACGAGCAGTACGTC.

The rearrangement joins TRBV7-2 to TRBJ1-4; D is perhaps TRBD1 (5 bases). Deletions cut 5 bases from V and 8 bases from J, with 9 bases between. Germline CDR1 is SGHTA and CDR2 is FQGNSA. This CDR3 has 12 amino acids. The CDR3 DNA is TGTGCCAGCAGCCCCGACAGAGAAAAACTGTTTTTT. Protein product: CASSPDREKLFF.

This clonotype was seen a single time. V gene TRBV4-2 combines with J gene TRBJ1-1; D might be TRBD1 (6 bases). V lost 4 bases and J 6 bases, leaving 21 bases between the germline ends. Germline V CDR1 and CDR2: LGHNA, YNFKEQ. The CDR3 length is 16 residues. The CDR3 here is CASSPGLYRETAEAFF. The CDR3 coding sequence is TGTGCCAGCAGCCCAGGACTGTACAGGGAAACGGCTGAAGCTTTCTTT.

This clonotype showed up many times. The V gene is TRBV4-3, the J gene TRBJ1-1; no firm D call. V gave up 0 bases and J gave up 3 bases, with 17 bases separating them. Germline V gene lookup returns CDR1 LGHNA and CDR2 YSLEER. The CDR3 runs 17 residues. The CDR3 bases are TGCGCCAGCAGCCAAGATCTCATAAGGGAAGAGGACACTGAAGCTTTCTTT. Translating gives CASSQDLIREEDTEAFF.